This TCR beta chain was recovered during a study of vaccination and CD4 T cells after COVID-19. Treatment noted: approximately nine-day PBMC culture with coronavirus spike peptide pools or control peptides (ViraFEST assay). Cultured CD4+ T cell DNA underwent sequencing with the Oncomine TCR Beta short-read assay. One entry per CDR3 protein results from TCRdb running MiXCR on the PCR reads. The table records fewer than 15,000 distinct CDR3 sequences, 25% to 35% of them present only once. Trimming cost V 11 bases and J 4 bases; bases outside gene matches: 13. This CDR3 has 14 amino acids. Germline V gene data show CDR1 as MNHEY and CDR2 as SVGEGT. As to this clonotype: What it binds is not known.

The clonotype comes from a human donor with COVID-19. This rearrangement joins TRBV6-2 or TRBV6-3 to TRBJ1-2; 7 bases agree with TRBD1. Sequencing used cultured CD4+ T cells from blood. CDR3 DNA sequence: TGTGCCGTTCGAGGGGACAGAGGACGCTATGGCTACACCTTC. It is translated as CAVRGDRGRYGYTF.